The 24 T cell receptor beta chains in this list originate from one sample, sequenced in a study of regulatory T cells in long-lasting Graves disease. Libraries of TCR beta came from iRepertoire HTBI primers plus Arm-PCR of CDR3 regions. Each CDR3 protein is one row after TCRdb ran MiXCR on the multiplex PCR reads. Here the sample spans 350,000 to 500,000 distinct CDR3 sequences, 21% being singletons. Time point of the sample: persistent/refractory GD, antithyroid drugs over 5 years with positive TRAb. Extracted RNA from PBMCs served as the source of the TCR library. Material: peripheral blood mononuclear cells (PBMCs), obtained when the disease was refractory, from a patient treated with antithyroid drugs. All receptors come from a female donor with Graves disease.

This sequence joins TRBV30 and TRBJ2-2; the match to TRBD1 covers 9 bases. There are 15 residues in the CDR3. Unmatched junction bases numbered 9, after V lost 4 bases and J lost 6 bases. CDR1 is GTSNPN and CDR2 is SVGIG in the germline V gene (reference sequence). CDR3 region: CAWNPGTGRAGELFF. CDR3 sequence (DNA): TGTGCCTGGAACCCCGGGACAGGGCGGGCCGGGGAGCTGTTTTTT. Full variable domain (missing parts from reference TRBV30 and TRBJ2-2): SQTIHQWPATLVQPVGSPLSLECTVEGTSNPNLYWYRQAAGRGLQLLFYSVGIGQISSEVPQNLSASRPQDRQFILSSKKLLLSDSGFYLCAWNPGTGRAGELFFGEGSRLTVL.

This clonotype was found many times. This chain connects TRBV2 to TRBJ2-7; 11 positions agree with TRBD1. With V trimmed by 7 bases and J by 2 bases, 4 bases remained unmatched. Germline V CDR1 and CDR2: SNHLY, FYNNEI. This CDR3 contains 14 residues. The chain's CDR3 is CASTPGQGAYEQYF. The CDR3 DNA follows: TGTGCCAGCACTCCGGGACAGGGGGCCTACGAGCAGTACTTC.

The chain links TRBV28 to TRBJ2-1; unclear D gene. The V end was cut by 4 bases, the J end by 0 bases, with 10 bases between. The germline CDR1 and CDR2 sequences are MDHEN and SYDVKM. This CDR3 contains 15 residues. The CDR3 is CASSSLDGSYNEQFF. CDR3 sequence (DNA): TGTGCCAGCAGTTCTCTTGATGGCTCCTACAATGAGCAGTTCTTC.

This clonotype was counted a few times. The CDR3 DNA follows: TGCGCCAGCAGCTCCGGACTAGCGGGATACCAAGAGACCCAGTACTTC. It translates to CASSSGLAGYQETQYF. The chain is built from TRBV5-1 and TRBJ2-5; TRBD2 aligns across 12 bases. The CDR3 spans 16 residues. The germline gives CDR1 SGHRS, CDR2 YFSETQ. V gave up 3 bases and J gave up 0 bases; unmatched junction bases: 3.

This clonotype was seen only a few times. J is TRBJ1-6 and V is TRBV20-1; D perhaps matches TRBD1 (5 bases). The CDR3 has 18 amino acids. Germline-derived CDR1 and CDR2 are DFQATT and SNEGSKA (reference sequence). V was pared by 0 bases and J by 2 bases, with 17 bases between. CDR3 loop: CSARDRAGGVPYNSPLHF. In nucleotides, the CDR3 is TGCAGTGCTAGAGATCGGGCCGGGGGGGTCCCCTATAATTCACCCCTCCACTTT.

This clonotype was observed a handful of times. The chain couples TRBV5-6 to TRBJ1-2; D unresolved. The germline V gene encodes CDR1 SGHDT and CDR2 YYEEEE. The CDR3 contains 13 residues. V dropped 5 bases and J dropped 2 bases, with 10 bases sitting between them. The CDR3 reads CASSSYRNYGYTF. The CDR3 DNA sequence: TGTGCCAGCAGTTCATATCGGAACTATGGCTACACCTTC.

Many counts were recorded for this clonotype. The CDR3 loop is CSASDPAAKGYTF. The CDR3 nucleotides read TGCAGTGCTAGTGATCCGGCGGCGAAGGGCTACACCTTC. The J gene is TRBJ1-2, the V gene TRBV20-1; D gene uncertain. CDR3 length: 13 amino acids. CDR1 and CDR2 (germline): DFQATT, SNEGSKA (reference sequence). The V end lost 3 bases, the J end lost 8 bases, and 16 bases lay between the germline ends.

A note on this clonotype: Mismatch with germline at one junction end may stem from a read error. The CDR3 spells CASSTTGGDEQCF. CDR3 nucleotide sequence: TGTGCCAGCAGCACTACAGGGGGCGACGAGCAGTGCTTC. The V call is TRBV7-8, the J call TRBJ2-7; 9 bases map to TRBD1. Germline V gene sequence: CDR1 SGHVS, CDR2 FQNEAQ. CDR3 length equals 13 residues.

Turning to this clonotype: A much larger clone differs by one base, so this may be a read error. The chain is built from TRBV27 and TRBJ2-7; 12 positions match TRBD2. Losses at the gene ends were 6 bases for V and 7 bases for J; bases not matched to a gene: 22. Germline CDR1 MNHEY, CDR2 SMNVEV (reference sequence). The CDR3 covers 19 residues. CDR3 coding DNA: TGTGCCAGCAGCCTCGGAGGGCTAGCGGGAGGGGGGGGCCTACGGGAGCAGTACTTC. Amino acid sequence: CASSLGGLAGGGGLREQYF.

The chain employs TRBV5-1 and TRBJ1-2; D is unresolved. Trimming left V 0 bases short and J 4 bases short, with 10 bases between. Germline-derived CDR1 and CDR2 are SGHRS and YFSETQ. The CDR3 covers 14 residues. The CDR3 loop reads CASSLGATGYGYTF. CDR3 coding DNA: TGCGCCAGCAGCTTGGGGGCGACGGGCTATGGCTACACCTTC.

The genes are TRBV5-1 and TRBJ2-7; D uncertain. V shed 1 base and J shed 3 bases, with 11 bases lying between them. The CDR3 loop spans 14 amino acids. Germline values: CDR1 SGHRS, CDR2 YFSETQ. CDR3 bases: TGCGCCAGCAGCTTGATGGTTGATCGCTACGAGCAGTACTTC. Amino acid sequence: CASSLMVDRYEQYF.

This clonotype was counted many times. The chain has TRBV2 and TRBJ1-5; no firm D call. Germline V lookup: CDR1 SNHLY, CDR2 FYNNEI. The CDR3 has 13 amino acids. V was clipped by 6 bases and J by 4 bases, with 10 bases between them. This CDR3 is CASSPHDNQPQHF. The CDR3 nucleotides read TGTGCCAGCAGCCCACATGATAATCAGCCCCAGCATTTT.

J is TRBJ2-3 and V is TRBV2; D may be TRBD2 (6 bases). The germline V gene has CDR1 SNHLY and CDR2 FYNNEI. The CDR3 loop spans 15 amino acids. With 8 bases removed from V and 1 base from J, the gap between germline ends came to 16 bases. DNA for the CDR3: TGTGCCAGCGGGGGGAGAGGGGTAGGCACAGATACGCAGTATTTT. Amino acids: CASGGRGVGTDTQYF.

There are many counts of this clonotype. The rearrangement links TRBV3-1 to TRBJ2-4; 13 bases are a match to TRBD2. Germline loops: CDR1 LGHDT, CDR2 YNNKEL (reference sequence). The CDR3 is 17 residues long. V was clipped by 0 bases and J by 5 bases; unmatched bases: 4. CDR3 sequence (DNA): TGTGCCAGCAGCCAAGAGGGGACTAGCGGGATCCAAAACATTCAGTACTTC. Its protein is CASSQEGTSGIQNIQYF.

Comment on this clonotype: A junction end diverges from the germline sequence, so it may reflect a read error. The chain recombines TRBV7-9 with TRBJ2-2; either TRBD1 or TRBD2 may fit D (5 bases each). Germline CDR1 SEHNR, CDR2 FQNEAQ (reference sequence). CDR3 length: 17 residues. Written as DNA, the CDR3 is TGTGCCAGCAGCTTAGGAGGGGAATACGAGGGCACCGGGGAGCTGGTTTTT. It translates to CASSLGGEYEGTGELVF.

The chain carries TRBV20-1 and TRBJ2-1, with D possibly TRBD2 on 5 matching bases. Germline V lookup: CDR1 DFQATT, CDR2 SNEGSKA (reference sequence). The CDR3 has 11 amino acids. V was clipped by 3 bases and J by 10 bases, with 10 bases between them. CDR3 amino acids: CSARGVREQFF. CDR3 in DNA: TGCAGTGCTAGGGGAGTTCGGGAGCAGTTCTTC.

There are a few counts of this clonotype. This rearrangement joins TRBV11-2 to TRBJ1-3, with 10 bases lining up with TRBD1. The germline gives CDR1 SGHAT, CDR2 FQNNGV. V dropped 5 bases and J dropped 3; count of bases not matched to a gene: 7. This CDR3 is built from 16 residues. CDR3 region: CASSPRQGAYGNTIYF. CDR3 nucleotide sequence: TGTGCCAGCAGCCCCCGACAGGGGGCTTATGGAAACACCATATATTTT.

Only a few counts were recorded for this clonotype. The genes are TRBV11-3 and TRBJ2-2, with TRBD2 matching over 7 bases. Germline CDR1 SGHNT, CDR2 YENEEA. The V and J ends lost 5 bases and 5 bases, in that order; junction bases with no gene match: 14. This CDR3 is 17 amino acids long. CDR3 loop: CASSPTAGVNQTGELFF. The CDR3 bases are TGTGCCAGCAGCCCCACGGCGGGAGTCAATCAGACCGGGGAGCTGTTTTTT.

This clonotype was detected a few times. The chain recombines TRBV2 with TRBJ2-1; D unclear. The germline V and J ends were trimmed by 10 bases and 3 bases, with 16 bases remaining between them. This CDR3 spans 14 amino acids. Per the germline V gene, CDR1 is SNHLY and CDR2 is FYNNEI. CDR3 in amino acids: CATKLGDNYNEQFF. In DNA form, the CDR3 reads TGTGCCACCAAATTAGGAGATAACTACAATGAGCAGTTCTTC.

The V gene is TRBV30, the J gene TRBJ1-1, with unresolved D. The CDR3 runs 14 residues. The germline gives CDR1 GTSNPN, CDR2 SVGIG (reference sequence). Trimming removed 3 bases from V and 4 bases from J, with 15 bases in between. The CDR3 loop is CAWSDSPGGTEAFF. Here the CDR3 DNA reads TGTGCCTGGAGCGACTCCCCAGGCGGCACTGAAGCTTTCTTT.

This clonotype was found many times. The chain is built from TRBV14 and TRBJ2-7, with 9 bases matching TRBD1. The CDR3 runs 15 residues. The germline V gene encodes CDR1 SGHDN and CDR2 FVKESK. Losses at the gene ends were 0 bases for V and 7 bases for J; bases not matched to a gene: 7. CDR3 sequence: CASSQDLGTGLEQYF. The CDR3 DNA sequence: TGTGCCAGCAGCCAAGACTTAGGGACAGGGCTTGAGCAGTACTTC.

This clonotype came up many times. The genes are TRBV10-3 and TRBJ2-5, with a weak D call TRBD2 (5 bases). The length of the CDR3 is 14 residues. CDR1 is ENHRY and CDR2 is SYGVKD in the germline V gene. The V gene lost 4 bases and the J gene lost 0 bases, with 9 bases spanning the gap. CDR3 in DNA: TGTGCCATCAGTGCAACTAGAAACCAAGAGACCCAGTACTTC. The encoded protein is CAISATRNQETQYF.

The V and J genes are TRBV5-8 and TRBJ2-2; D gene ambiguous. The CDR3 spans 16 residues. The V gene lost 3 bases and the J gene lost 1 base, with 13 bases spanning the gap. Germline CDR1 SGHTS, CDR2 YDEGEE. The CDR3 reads CASSSGRQRNTGELFF. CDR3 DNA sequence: TGTGCCAGCAGCTCTGGTCGCCAGAGGAACACCGGGGAGCTGTTTTTT.

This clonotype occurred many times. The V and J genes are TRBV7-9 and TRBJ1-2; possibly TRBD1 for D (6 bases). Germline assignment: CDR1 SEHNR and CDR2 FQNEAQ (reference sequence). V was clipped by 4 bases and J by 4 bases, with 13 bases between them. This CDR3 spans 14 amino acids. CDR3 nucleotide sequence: TGTGCCAGCAGCTCCTCTTGGGACATCTATGGCTACACCTTC. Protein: CASSSSWDIYGYTF.